These 7 T cell receptor beta chains were all obtained from the same sample, sequenced in a study of blood T cell repertoires in COVID-19. TCRdb keeps only in-frame clones here, not all; method: immunoSEQ multiplex PCR. The data hold a few hundred thousand clones, with roughly 90% observed a single time. The sequencing input was PBMCs or T cells enriched from blood (not recorded which). Receptor source: a woman in her late teens or twenties with acute COVID-19.

This rearrangement joins TRBV5-1 to TRBJ2-1, with TRBD2 matching 11 bases. V was pared by 5 bases and J by 10 bases, with 5 bases of the junction left unmatched. The CDR3 extends over 13 amino acids. Germline V lookup: CDR1 SGHRS, CDR2 YFSETQ. This CDR3 is CASSLGTSGEQFF. CDR3 nucleotide sequence: TGCGCCAGCAGTCTGGGGACTAGCGGCGAGCAGTTCTTC.

Here the CDR3 reads CASSLPPSGAYEQYF. The CDR3 nucleotides are TGTGCCAGCAGCTTACCGCCTAGCGGAGCCTACGAGCAGTACTTC. The chain is built from TRBV7-9 and TRBJ2-7, with 7 bases matching TRBD2. The CDR3 runs 15 residues. J lost 2 bases, V lost 2 bases, and 6 bases had no gene match. Germline V gives CDR1 SEHNR, CDR2 FQNEAQ (reference sequence).

V and J are TRBV28 and TRBJ1-5; no definite D call. This CDR3 is 15 amino acids long. Germline CDR1 and CDR2: MDHEN and SYDVKM. The V end was cut by 7 bases, the J end by 6 bases, with 19 bases between. CDR3 nucleotide sequence: TGTGCCAGCATTACGACCAGTTTGTTAGCTCAGCCCCAGCATTTT. Its translation is CASITTSLLAQPQHF.

For the CDR3, the DNA is TGTGCCATCAGTCGGGACAGTTATAATTCACCCCTCCACTTT. Amino acids: CAISRDSYNSPLHF. The chain links TRBV10-3 to TRBJ1-6; 7 bases align to TRBD1. This CDR3 has 14 residues. Germline loops: CDR1 ENHRY, CDR2 SYGVKD. Trimming took 5 bases from V and 4 from J; bases not matched to a gene: 2.

This clone was seen only a few times. V usage is TRBV7-9 and J usage is TRBJ1-2; 7 bases are a match to TRBD1. V was clipped by 7 bases and J by 5 bases; unmatched bases: 10. The germline CDR1 and CDR2 sequences are SEHNR and FQNEAQ (reference sequence). The CDR3 sequence is 14 residues long. Written as DNA, the CDR3 is TGTGCCAGCACCCTCCCCGGGACAGTTTATGGCTACACCTTC. This translates into CASTLPGTVYGYTF. Based on the CDR3 plus reference TRBV7-9 and TRBJ1-2, the full variable domain is DTGVSQNPRHKITKRGQNVTFRCDPISEHNRLYWYRQTLGQGPEFLTYFQNEAQLEKSRLLSDRFSAERPKGSFSTLEIQRTEQGDSAMYLCASTLPGTVYGYTFGSGTRLTVV.

This clone is a singleton in its sample. V gene TRBV7-9 combines with J gene TRBJ2-5; no clear D gene. The CDR3 is made up of 12 amino acids. Trimming left V 4 bases short and J 3 bases short, with 6 bases between. The germline gives CDR1 SEHNR, CDR2 FQNEAQ (reference sequence). The CDR3 region has the DNA TGTGCCAGCAGCTCTCTAGAAGAGACCCAGTACTTC. Amino acid sequence: CASSSLEETQYF.

This chain uses TRBV9 with TRBJ1-1; D remains unclear. Germline V lookup: CDR1 SGDLS, CDR2 YYNGEE. The CDR3 consists of 13 residues. V was trimmed by 6 bases and J by 3 bases, leaving 12 bases between them. CDR3 amino acids: CASKGLGDTEAFF. The DNA for the CDR3 is TGTGCCAGCAAGGGTTTGGGAGACACTGAAGCTTTCTTT. The variable domain in full, completed from reference TRBV9 and TRBJ1-1, reads DSGVTQTPKHLITATGQRVTLRCSPRSGDLSVYWYQQSLDQGLQFLIQYYNGEERAKGNILERFSAQQFPDLHSELNLSSLELGDSALYFCASKGLGDTEAFFGQGTRLTVV.